This is a list of T cell receptor beta chains from one sample in a study of tumor and adjacent non-tumor tissue in lung cancer. From the multiplex PCR reads, TCRdb called clonotypes with MiXCR, one entry per CDR3 protein. The sample includes 90,000 to 100,000 distinct CDR3 sequences, 75% to 85% seen only once; the top ten take roughly 29%. The material sequenced was distant non-tumor lung tissue. The receptors derive from a man aged 55 to 69 with small cell lung cancer. Both conserved end residues are part of each CDR3. D genes are given only for firm matches. The listing skips clone size in some rows; elsewhere it reads once, few, many or a size class.

cdr3_aa: CASTVGSYNEQFF
cdr3_nt: TGTGCCAGCACCGTTGGTAGCTACAATGAGCAGTTCTTC
j_call: TRBJ2-1
d_call: -
clone_size: -
v_call: TRBV2

cdr3_aa: CASSQGGVGYQPQHF
cdr3_nt: TGCGCCAGCAGCCAAGGAGGGGTGGGTTATCAGCCCCAACATTTT
j_call: TRBJ1-5
d_call: -
clone_size: once
v_call: TRBV4-1

cdr3_aa: CSAEAGQGETQYF
cdr3_nt: TGCAGCGCTGAAGCGGGACAAGGAGAGACCCAGTACTTC
j_call: TRBJ2-5
d_call: -
clone_size: -
v_call: TRBV29-1

cdr3_aa: CASSPYFGTDYGNTIYF
cdr3_nt: TGTGCCAGCAGCCCCTACTTCGGGACAGACTATGGAAACACCATATATTTT
j_call: TRBJ1-3
d_call: TRBD1
clone_size: -
v_call: TRBV5-8

cdr3_aa: CASSSVNQPQHF
cdr3_nt: TGTGCCAGCAGTAGTGTGAATCAGCCCCAGCATTTT
j_call: TRBJ1-5
d_call: -
clone_size: once
v_call: TRBV12-3/TRBV12-4

cdr3_aa: CASRYDRGYEQYF
cdr3_nt: TGTGCCAGCCGGTATGACAGGGGGTACGAGCAGTACTTC
j_call: TRBJ2-7
d_call: TRBD1
clone_size: many
v_call: TRBV6-1

cdr3_aa: CATSLGGSGDTQYF
cdr3_nt: TGTGCCACCAGCCTCGGCGGGAGTGGAGATACGCAGTATTTT
j_call: TRBJ2-3
d_call: TRBD2
clone_size: -
v_call: TRBV5-4

cdr3_aa: CASNLAPSSNTVELFF
cdr3_nt: TGTGCCAGCAATTTAGCTCCTAGCTCGAACACCGTGGAGCTGTTTTTT
j_call: TRBJ2-2
d_call: -
clone_size: -
v_call: TRBV6-2/TRBV6-3

cdr3_aa: CSAIDRGMPSGANVLTF
cdr3_nt: TGCAGTGCTATCGACCGGGGGATGCCCTCTGGGGCCAACGTCCTGACTTTC
j_call: TRBJ2-6
d_call: -
clone_size: few
v_call: TRBV20-1

cdr3_aa: CATPGRNTDTQYF
cdr3_nt: TGTGCCACTCCGGGACGGAACACTGATACGCAGTATTTT
j_call: TRBJ2-3
d_call: -
clone_size: -
v_call: TRBV6-1

cdr3_aa: CAISLGRAAYNEQLF
cdr3_nt: TGTGCCATCAGTTTAGGGAGGGCCGCCTACAATGAGCAGCTCTTC
j_call: TRBJ2-1
d_call: TRBD2
clone_size: few
v_call: TRBV7-3

cdr3_aa: CASSQVPTGGSNGYTF
cdr3_nt: TGCGCCAGCAGCCAAGTACCAACAGGGGGCAGTAATGGCTACACTTTC
j_call: TRBJ1-2
d_call: TRBD1
clone_size: once
v_call: TRBV4-1

cdr3_aa: CASSRQVGPRGYNEQFF
cdr3_nt: TGTGCCAGCAGTCGACAGGTAGGCCCGAGAGGATACAATGAGCAGTTCTTC
j_call: TRBJ2-1
d_call: -
clone_size: -
v_call: TRBV6-2/TRBV6-3

cdr3_aa: CASYPSRTRETQYF
cdr3_nt: TGTGCCAGCTACCCCAGCCGGACTAGAGAGACGCAGTACTTC
j_call: TRBJ2-5
d_call: TRBD2
clone_size: -
v_call: TRBV6-6

cdr3_aa: CASCETAQGEQFF
cdr3_nt: TGTGCCAGCTGCGAGACTGCTCAGGGTGAGCAGTTCTTC
j_call: TRBJ2-1
d_call: -
clone_size: -
v_call: TRBV10-2

cdr3_aa: CASSGRQNTDTQYF
cdr3_nt: TGTGCCAGCAGTGGGCGACAGAACACAGATACGCAGTATTTT
j_call: TRBJ2-3
d_call: -
clone_size: -
v_call: TRBV2

cdr3_aa: CGSSARRGLTEAFF
cdr3_nt: TGTGGCAGCAGTGCCCGGAGAGGGCTTACTGAAGCTTTCTTT
j_call: TRBJ1-1
d_call: -
clone_size: once
v_call: TRBV12-3/TRBV12-4

cdr3_aa: CASSRTGEPQHF
cdr3_nt: TGTGCCAGCAGCCGGACAGGGGAACCCCAGCATTTT
j_call: TRBJ1-5
d_call: TRBD1
clone_size: many
v_call: TRBV7-9

cdr3_aa: CASSYHGQLNEKLFF
cdr3_nt: TGTGCCAGCAGTTACCATGGACAGCTTAATGAAAAACTGTTTTTT
j_call: TRBJ1-4
d_call: -
clone_size: many
v_call: TRBV6-6

cdr3_aa: CASSLVAGPGANVLTF
cdr3_nt: TGTGCCAGCAGTCTGGTGGCGGGCCCTGGGGCCAACGTCCTAACTTTC
j_call: TRBJ2-6
d_call: -
clone_size: -
v_call: TRBV12-3/TRBV12-4

cdr3_aa: CASSQDTMVQGTDTQYF
cdr3_nt: TGCGCCAGCAGCCAAGATACGATGGTCCAGGGAACAGATACGCAGTATTTT
j_call: TRBJ2-3
d_call: -
clone_size: many
v_call: TRBV4-1

cdr3_aa: CASSLDRSSYNSPLHF
cdr3_nt: TGTGCCAGCAGCTTAGATAGGAGCTCCTATAATTCACCCCTCCACTTT
j_call: TRBJ1-6
d_call: -
clone_size: few
v_call: TRBV7-9

cdr3_aa: CASSQGMSQPQYF
cdr3_nt: TGCGCCAGCAGTCAGGGGATGTCTCAACCCCAGTATTTT
j_call: TRBJ2-3
d_call: -
clone_size: few
v_call: TRBV4-1